This passage covers 21 T cell receptor beta chains from one sample sequenced in a study of beta chain features in type 1 diabetes. Every isolated RNA sample was fully reverse transcribed, so sequencing captured expressed TCRB transcripts. Libraries were prepared by immunoSEQ multiplex PCR; TCRdb keeps only in-frame clonotypes and omits some of them. The sample consists of roughly 45,000 clones, approximately 51% of them appearing once. The material sequenced was stem cell memory CD4+ T cells from blood. The receptors stem from a woman in her twenties or thirties in good health.

The rearrangement uses TRBV28 and TRBJ1-5; weak D call: TRBD1 (5 bases). V lost 6 bases, J lost 6 bases, and 12 bases lay in between. Germline V gene sequence: CDR1 MDHEN, CDR2 SYDVKM. The CDR3 consists of 13 residues. The DNA for the CDR3 is TGTGCCAGCAGCCCCACCAGGGCTCAGCCCCAGCATTTT. It translates to CASSPTRAQPQHF.

The rearrangement links TRBV5-1 to TRBJ2-6, with D possibly being TRBD1 (5 bases). V was shortened by 6 bases and J by 0 bases, with 10 bases between the two germline ends. There are 15 residues in the CDR3. Germline loops: CDR1 SGHRS, CDR2 YFSETQ. CDR3 residues: CASTLGPSGANVLTF. The CDR3 DNA follows: TGCGCCAGCACCCTGGGGCCCTCTGGGGCCAACGTCCTGACTTTC.

The chain joins TRBV7-3 to TRBJ2-1, with 9 positions matching TRBD2. The germline V gene encodes CDR1 SGHTA and CDR2 FQGTGA. The CDR3 is 16 amino acids. V lost 5 bases to trimming and J lost 6 bases; unmatched junction nucleotides: 11. For the CDR3, the DNA is TGTGCCAGCAGCCCCTTTGAAGCGGGGGGTTCCAATGAGCAGTTCTTC. This encodes CASSPFEAGGSNEQFF. The whole variable domain, filled in from reference TRBV7-3 and TRBJ2-1, reads GAGVSQTPSNKVTEKGKYVELRCDPISGHTALYWYRQSLGQGPEFLIYFQGTGAADDSGLPNDRFFAVRPEGSVSTLKIQRTERGDSAVYLCASSPFEAGGSNEQFFGPGTRLTVL.

This rearrangement joins TRBV9 to TRBJ2-5; tentative D call: TRBD1 (5 bases). CDR3 length equals 13 residues. Trimming shortened V by 4 bases and J by 2 bases, and 9 bases separated the two germline ends. Germline CDR1 SGDLS, CDR2 YYNGEE. The DNA for the CDR3 is TGTGCCAGCAGCTCGACAGTACAAGAGACCCAGTACTTC. It codes for CASSSTVQETQYF. The full variable domain, its missing parts supplied by reference TRBV9 and TRBJ2-5, is DSGVTQTPKHLITATGQRVTLRCSPRSGDLSVYWYQQSLDQGLQFLIQYYNGEERAKGNILERFSAQQFPDLHSELNLSSLELGDSALYFCASSSTVQETQYFGPGTRLLVL.

This chain uses TRBV6-6 with TRBJ2-6, with D possibly being TRBD2 (5 bases). This CDR3 is 14 amino acids long. CDR1 MNHNY and CDR2 SVGAGI come from the germline V gene (reference sequence). Trimming took off 6 bases at V and 0 bases at J, with 6 bases between the two ends. In DNA, the CDR3 is TGTGCCAGCAGCGGGAACTCTGGGGCCAACGTCCTGACTTTC. As protein: CASSGNSGANVLTF.

V and J are TRBV5-4 and TRBJ2-7; a weak D match, TRBD1 (6 bases). CDR3 length: 14 residues. Trimming took off 2 bases at V and 0 bases at J, with 9 bases between the two ends. Germline V gives CDR1 SGHNT, CDR2 YYREEE (reference sequence). As DNA, the CDR3 is TGTGCCAGCAGCTTACAGGGAAGCTCCTACGAGCAGTACTTC. Protein sequence: CASSLQGSSYEQYF.

The J gene is TRBJ2-1, the V gene TRBV9; TRBD1 agrees at 7 bases. The CDR3 contains 15 residues. Germline loops: CDR1 SGDLS, CDR2 YYNGEE. V lost 4 bases to trimming and J lost 8 bases; unmatched junction nucleotides: 12. DNA for the CDR3: TGTGCCAGCAGCCCGAGACAGGGTAAAAGGGATGAGCAGTTCTTC. It specifies CASSPRQGKRDEQFF. Using reference TRBV9 and TRBJ2-1 for the parts outside the CDR3, the full variable domain is DSGVTQTPKHLITATGQRVTLRCSPRSGDLSVYWYQQSLDQGLQFLIQYYNGEERAKGNILERFSAQQFPDLHSELNLSSLELGDSALYFCASSPRQGKRDEQFFGPGTRLTVL.

The chain joins TRBV2 to TRBJ2-3; 9 nucleotides agree with TRBD2. The CDR3 totals 15 residues. Germline CDR1 and CDR2: SNHLY and FYNNEI. V trimming: 6 bases; J trimming: 3 bases; junction bases outside the gene matches: 7. The CDR3 is CASRVSSGKTDTQYF. The CDR3, as DNA: TGTGCCAGCAGGGTCTCTAGCGGGAAAACAGATACGCAGTATTTT.

This clone was seen a handful of times. This chain uses TRBV6-1 with TRBJ2-7; a possible D gene is TRBD1 (5 bases). Germline V CDR1 and CDR2: MNHNS, SASEGT. V was shortened by 3 bases and J by 5 bases, with 5 bases between the two germline ends. This CDR3 has 11 residues. CDR3 amino acids: CASSDRDEQYF. CDR3 coding DNA: TGTGCCAGCAGTGACAGGGACGAGCAGTACTTC.

In its sample, this clone was seen a few times. The J gene is TRBJ2-6, the V gene TRBV11-1, with 14 bases matching TRBD2. CDR1 and CDR2 from the germline V gene are SGHAT and FQDESV (reference sequence). The CDR3 totals 18 residues. Trimming cost V 4 bases and J 1 base; bases outside gene matches: 3. The CDR3 DNA sequence: TGTGCCAGCAGCTCGGGACTAGCGGGAGTTTCTGGGGCCAACGTCCTGACTTTC. Protein product: CASSSGLAGVSGANVLTF.

The rearrangement uses TRBV30 and TRBJ1-1; 7 bases agree with TRBD1. The CDR3 totals 11 residues. Trimming cost V 4 bases and J 4 bases; bases outside gene matches: 0. The germline V gene has CDR1 GTSNPN and CDR2 SVGIG (reference sequence). The chain's CDR3 is CAWNRGTEAFF. The CDR3 DNA follows: TGTGCCTGGAACAGGGGCACTGAAGCTTTCTTT.

The genes are TRBV6-5 and TRBJ2-1; tentatively, D is TRBD2 (6 bases). The CDR3 sequence is 16 residues long. Between the trimmed V and J ends, which lost 0 bases and 3 bases, there was a span of 12 bases. The V gene's germline CDR1 is MNHEY and CDR2 SVGAGI. The CDR3 sequence is CASSYSSAGFYNEQFF. CDR3 DNA sequence: TGTGCCAGCAGTTACTCTTCGGCGGGGTTCTACAATGAGCAGTTCTTC.

The chain carries TRBV19 and TRBJ2-3; TRBD2 agrees at 14 bases. This CDR3 comprises 20 residues. CDR1 is LNHDA, CDR2 SQIVND, per germline (reference sequence). J was trimmed by 3 bases and V by 3 bases; bases with no gene match: 14. CDR3 protein: CASSMGRSTSGRGSTDTQYF. The CDR3 region has the DNA TGTGCCAGTAGTATGGGTAGGTCGACTAGCGGGAGGGGCTCGACAGATACGCAGTATTTT.

The genes are TRBV7-9 and TRBJ2-1; TRBD1 matches at 9 bases. CDR3 length equals 16 residues. CDR1 is SEHNR and CDR2 is FQNEAQ in the germline V gene (reference sequence). V was pared by 5 bases and J by 1 base, with 6 bases of the junction left unmatched. The CDR3 loop reads CASSPPGQGSYNEQFF. The CDR3 nucleotides read TGTGCCAGCAGCCCACCGGGACAGGGTTCCTACAATGAGCAGTTCTTC.

This clone came up once. This sequence joins TRBV7-2 and TRBJ2-4; D call uncertain. The germline V and J ends were trimmed by 0 bases and 4 bases, with 7 bases remaining between them. From germline, CDR1 is SGHTA and CDR2 FQGNSA. This CDR3 is 14 amino acids long. CDR3 DNA: TGTGCCAGCAGCTTAGCCCCCACAAAAAACATTCAGTACTTC. Translating gives CASSLAPTKNIQYF.

This chain joins TRBV7-8 and TRBJ1-1; possible D gene TRBD1, 5 bases. The CDR3 extends over 13 amino acids. The V gene's germline CDR1 is SGHVS and CDR2 FQNEAQ. V dropped 2 bases and J dropped 1 base, with 5 bases sitting between them. CDR3 residues: CASSLRGNTEAFF. The CDR3 nucleotides read TGTGCCAGCAGCTTAAGGGGGAACACTGAAGCTTTCTTT.

The J gene is TRBJ1-2, the V gene TRBV7-2, with no clear D. The V and J ends lost 3 bases and 1 base respectively, with 6 bases between them. Germline CDR1 reads SGHTA; CDR2 reads FQGNSA. This CDR3 has 13 amino acids. CDR3 in DNA: TGTGCCAGCAGCTTGGACTTTAACTATGGCTACACCTTC. It codes for CASSLDFNYGYTF.

This clone was recorded a few times. The V and J genes are TRBV10-3 and TRBJ2-7; 7 bases line up with TRBD1. Per the germline V gene, CDR1 is ENHRY and CDR2 is SYGVKD. Losses at the gene ends were 8 bases for V and 4 bases for J; bases not matched to a gene: 5. There are 12 residues in the CDR3. The CDR3 DNA sequence: TGTGCCATCGGACAGGAGCCTTACGAGCAGTACTTC. Amino acid sequence: CAIGQEPYEQYF.

The rearrangement links TRBV18 to TRBJ1-2, with D unresolved. This CDR3 has 13 residues. The V gene lost 3 bases and the J gene lost 5 bases, with 10 bases spanning the gap. Germline V CDR1 and CDR2: KGHSH, LQKENI. The CDR3 is CASSPIDTYGYTF. The CDR3 bases are TGTGCCAGCTCACCCATCGACACTTATGGCTACACCTTC.

The rearrangement links TRBV5-5 to TRBJ1-1, with D tentatively TRBD1 (5 bases). CDR1 and CDR2 (germline): SGHKS, YYEKEE (reference sequence). The germline V and J ends were trimmed by 3 bases and 2 bases, with 17 bases remaining between them. CDR3 size: 16 residues. The CDR3 DNA reads as TGTGCCAGCAGCTCGACACCGGGACTCCGAAACACTGAAGCTTTCTTT. Its translation is CASSSTPGLRNTEAFF.

The sample holds a few counts of this clone. The CDR3 is CASSLEGQGAKAFF. The CDR3 DNA is TGTGCCAGCAGCTTAGAGGGACAGGGGGCGAAGGCTTTCTTT. This chain links TRBV7-9 with TRBJ1-1; the match to TRBD1 covers 12 bases. The CDR3 runs 14 residues. J lost 11 bases, V lost 1 base, and 5 bases had no gene match. CDR1 SEHNR and CDR2 FQNEAQ come from the germline V gene (reference sequence).